The rows below give T cell receptor beta chains drawn from one sample of a study of technical replicates of blood from a handful of donors. TCRdb's copy holds only in-frame clones and misses some; the assay was immunoSEQ multiplex PCR. The table has some 50,000 clones, 85% to 95% seen once; the top ten hold about 0.2%. Sequencing used T cells isolated from PBMCs. The receptors were gathered from a human donor in good health. CDR3s include the opening cysteine and the closing phenylalanine or tryptophan. The D gene is left open where the match is weak. Some rows have no size entry. The others give once, few or many, or a class for an expanded clone.

clone size	J gene	V gene	D gene	CDR3 DNA	CDR3 protein
NA	TRBJ1-1	TRBV7-9	NA	TGTGCCAGCAGCTCGACAGAGGACCCTTTCTTT	CASSSTEDPFF
NA	TRBJ1-5	TRBV5-6	NA	TGTGCCAGCAGCTTGGGGAGGTTAGGAGACAATCAGCCCCAGCATTTT	CASSLGRLGDNQPQHF
NA	TRBJ1-1	TRBV7-9	TRBD1	TGTGCCAGCAGCCCCACCTTGGCAGGGGGGACCACTGAAGCTTTCTTT	CASSPTLAGGTTEAFF
NA	TRBJ2-2	TRBV7-9	NA	TGTGCCAGCAGCCAACTGGCGGGAAACGGGGAGCTGTTTTTT	CASSQLAGNGELFF
NA	TRBJ2-3	TRBV7-9	NA	TGTGCCAGCAGCTTAGACGCTAGCCGACTGTATTTT	CASSLDASRLYF
NA	TRBJ2-2	TRBV9	NA	TGTGCCAGCAGCGTAGTTCTCGGGGAGCTGTTTTTT	CASSVVLGELFF
NA	TRBJ2-2	TRBV13	TRBD2	TGTGCCAGCAGCTGGACTAGTAGATCTCCCGGGGAGCTGTTTTTT	CASSWTSRSPGELFF
NA	TRBJ2-1	TRBV7-9	TRBD1	TGTGCCAGCAGCGGAAGAAGGGACAGGGATGAGCAGTTCTTC	CASSGRRDRDEQFF
NA	TRBJ1-5	TRBV6-5	NA	TGTGCCAGCAGTTACAGCTATAGCAATCAGCCCCAGCATTTT	CASSYSYSNQPQHF
NA	TRBJ1-2	TRBV29-1	NA	TGCAGCGTTACCAGTGGGGAGAACTATGGCTACACCTTC	CSVTSGENYGYTF
NA	TRBJ2-4	TRBV5-4	TRBD1	TGTGCCAGCAGCTCGGGACAGGAAAACATTCAGTACTTC	CASSSGQENIQYF
once	TRBJ1-2	TRBV5-1	TRBD1	TGCGCCAGCAGCTCGGGACAGGGAGCTAACTATGGCTACACCTTC	CASSSGQGANYGYTF
NA	TRBJ2-3	TRBV5-6	NA	TGTGCCAGCAGCTTGGGCCCAGGTCAGGCTGGCGATACGCAGTATTTT	CASSLGPGQAGDTQYF
once	TRBJ2-3	TRBV29-1	NA	TGCAGCGTTGAAGGCCTCGACGGCGGAGATACGCAGTATTTT	CSVEGLDGGDTQYF
NA	TRBJ2-3	TRBV18	TRBD2	TGTGCCAGCTCACAATTTACTAGCGGGGGTAGCACAGATACGCAGTATTTT	CASSQFTSGGSTDTQYF
NA	TRBJ2-1	TRBV28	TRBD2	TGTGCCAGCAGTTTCCTAGCGGGAGGGCGTTTCAATGAGCAGTTCTTC	CASSFLAGGRFNEQFF
NA	TRBJ2-2	TRBV9	NA	TGTGCCAGCAGCGTAGCTACGTCCACCGGGGAGCTGTTTTTT	CASSVATSTGELFF